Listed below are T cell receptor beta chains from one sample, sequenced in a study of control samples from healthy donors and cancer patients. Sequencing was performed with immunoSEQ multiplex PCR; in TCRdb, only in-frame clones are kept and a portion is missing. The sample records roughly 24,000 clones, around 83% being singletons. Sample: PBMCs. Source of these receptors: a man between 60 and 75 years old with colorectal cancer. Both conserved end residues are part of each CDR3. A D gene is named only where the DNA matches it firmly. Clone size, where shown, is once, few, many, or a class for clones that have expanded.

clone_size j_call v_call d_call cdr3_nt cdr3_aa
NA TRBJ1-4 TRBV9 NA TGTGCCAGCAGCGTAGCTAGAGGGGACGGATTATTTGCAACTAATGAAAAACTGTTTTTT CASSVARGDGLFATNEKLFF
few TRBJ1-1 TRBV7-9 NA TGTGCCAGCAGCTTAGGGGTCGGACTCCGCTTT CASSLGVGLRF
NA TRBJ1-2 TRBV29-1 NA TGCAGCGCCCCTTCGGACAGAAACTATGGCTACACCTTC CSAPSDRNYGYTF
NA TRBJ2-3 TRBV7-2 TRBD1 TGTGCCAGCAGCATACAGGGGACAGGGGGCCCAGATACGCAGTATTTT CASSIQGTGGPDTQYF
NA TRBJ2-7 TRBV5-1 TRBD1 TGCGCCAGCAGCCCGAGGGGGACAGGGGGCAGCGAGCAGTACTTC CASSPRGTGGSEQYF
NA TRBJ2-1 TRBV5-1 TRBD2 TGCGCCAGCAGCTTCCCGGGACTACCTAATGAGCAGTTCTTC CASSFPGLPNEQFF
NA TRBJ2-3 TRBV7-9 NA TGTGCCAGCAGCACGACCGGTGCTAGCACAGATACGCAGTATTTT CASSTTGASTDTQYF
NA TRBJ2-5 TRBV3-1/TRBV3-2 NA TGTGCCAGCAGCCCTGAGGCAGGGGGGGTTAGGGAGACCCAGTACTTC CASSPEAGGVRETQYF
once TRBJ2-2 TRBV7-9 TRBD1 TGTGCCAGCAGCCCCCCGGGACAGGGATCCGGGGAGCTGTTTTTT CASSPPGQGSGELFF
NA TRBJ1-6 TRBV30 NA TGTGCCTGGAAACAGCCGAATTCACCCCTCCACTTT CAWKQPNSPLHF
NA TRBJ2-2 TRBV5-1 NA TGCGCCAGCAGCTTGCTACAGGGGAACACCGGGGAGCTGTTTTTT CASSLLQGNTGELFF
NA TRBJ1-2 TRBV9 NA TGTGCCAGCAGCGCGGACCGCACTAACTATGGCTACACCTTC CASSADRTNYGYTF
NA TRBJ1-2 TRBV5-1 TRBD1 TGCGCCAGCAGCTTGGGGACAGGCCAAAGGGGCTACACCTTC CASSLGTGQRGYTF
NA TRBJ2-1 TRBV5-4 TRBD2 TGTGCCAGCAGCTTGAGGTCATCGGGGGGGCCAGACAATGAGCAGTTCTTC CASSLRSSGGPDNEQFF
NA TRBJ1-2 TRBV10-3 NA TGTGCCATCAGCGAGCTTCTTAACTATGGCTACACCTTC CAISELLNYGYTF
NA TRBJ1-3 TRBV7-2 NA TGTGCCAGCTCCTTAGACAGCTCTGGAAACACCATATATTTT CASSLDSSGNTIYF
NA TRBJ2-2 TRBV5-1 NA TGCGCCAGCAGCAAGTACGGGGATCGTAACACCGGGGAGCTGTTTTTT CASSKYGDRNTGELFF
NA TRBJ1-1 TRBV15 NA TGTGCCACCAGCAGAGATCGGGGCCTCAACACTGAAGCTTTCTTT CATSRDRGLNTEAFF
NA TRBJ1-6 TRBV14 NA TGTGCCAGCAGCCTTTTAGGGTATAATTCACCCCTCCACTTT CASSLLGYNSPLHF
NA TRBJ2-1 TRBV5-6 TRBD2 TGTGCCAGCACCCTCGGGGGGGGATCTTACAATGAGCAGTTCTTC CASTLGGGSYNEQFF
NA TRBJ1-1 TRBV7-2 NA TGTGCCAGCAGCTTAGTGGGATTATCAAACACTGAAGCTTTCTTT CASSLVGLSNTEAFF
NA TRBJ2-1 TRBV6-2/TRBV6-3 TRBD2 TGTGCCAGCAGTTACGGGGGGACTAGCGGGTACAATGAGCAGTTCTTC CASSYGGTSGYNEQFF
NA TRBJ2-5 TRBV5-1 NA TGCGCCAGCAGCGAGTACGGTTTGGACCAAGAGACCCAGTACTTC CASSEYGLDQETQYF
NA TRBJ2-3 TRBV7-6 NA TGTGCCAGCAGCTTAGTTTTTGGTGAACTCACAGATACGCAGTATTTT CASSLVFGELTDTQYF
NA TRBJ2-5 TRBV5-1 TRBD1 TGCGCCAGTTCGGACAGGGGAGAGACCCAGTACTTC CASSDRGETQYF
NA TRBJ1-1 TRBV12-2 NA TGTGCAAGTCGCCCCCCAGGAGGTCGGTGGGACACTGAAGCTTTCTTT CASRPPGGRWDTEAFF
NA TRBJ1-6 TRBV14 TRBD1 TGTGCCAGCAAAGACAGGGCTCATAATTCACCCCTCCACTTT CASKDRAHNSPLHF
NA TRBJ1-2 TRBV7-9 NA TGTGCCAGCAGCTTAGATGGGGGGTCGTTTGGCTACACCTTC CASSLDGGSFGYTF
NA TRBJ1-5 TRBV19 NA TGTGCCAGTAGTAAGAATGCGCTTAGCAATCAGCCCCAGCATTTT CASSKNALSNQPQHF
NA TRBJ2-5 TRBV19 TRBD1 TGTGCCAGTAGTACTCAGGGACAGGGGGAGACCCAGTACTTC CASSTQGQGETQYF
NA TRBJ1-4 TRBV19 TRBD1 TGTGCCAGTAGGACCGACAGGGTGGTTAATGAAAAACTGTTTTTT CASRTDRVVNEKLFF
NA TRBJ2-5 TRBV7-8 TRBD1 TGTGCCAGCAGCCAAGACAGGGGGGAGACCCAGTACTTC CASSQDRGETQYF
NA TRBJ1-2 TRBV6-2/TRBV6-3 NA TGTGCCAGCAGTTCAACTACACGGCCCCGTGGCTACACCTTC CASSSTTRPRGYTF
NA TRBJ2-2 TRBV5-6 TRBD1 TGTGCCAGCAGCCTTTCGACAGGGCCCGTGAACACCGGGGAGCTGTTTTTT CASSLSTGPVNTGELFF
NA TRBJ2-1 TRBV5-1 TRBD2 TGCGCCAGCAGCTTGGTGACTAGCGGGGGAAATGAGCAGTTCTTC CASSLVTSGGNEQFF
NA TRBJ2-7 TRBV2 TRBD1 TGTGCCAGCATAGGGACAGTTCGCTACGAGCAGTACTTC CASIGTVRYEQYF
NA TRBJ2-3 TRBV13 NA TGTGCCACCGCACTAAGGGCGGGTAGCACAGATACGCAGTATTTT CATALRAGSTDTQYF